Described below is a single TCR beta chain sequence and its context. The antigen is unknown. This sample stems from a study of siplizumab effects on memory and regulatory T cells. The CDR3 extends over 12 amino acids. In germline, CDR1 is SNHLY, CDR2 FYNNEI. V was trimmed by 7 bases and J by 3 bases, leaving 7 bases between them. General study findings and limits: Few alloreactive clones mapped to unstimulated subsets. Alloreactive sequences whose origin lay in unstimulated CD4+ memory cells were significantly reduced by siplizumab.

Assay: immunoSEQ multiplex PCR; the TCRdb copy retains only in-frame clones and omits some. The repertoire includes more than 85,000 clones, under 95% of them detected once, and approximately 0.75% sits in the top ten. V and J are TRBV2 and TRBJ1-3; D may be TRBD1 (5 bases). The source of this sequence is a human donor in good health. Sequencing was carried out using Tregs sorted from blood. The chain's CDR3 is CASMGDGNTIYF. CDR3 nucleotides: TGTGCCAGCATGGGGGATGGAAACACCATATATTTT.